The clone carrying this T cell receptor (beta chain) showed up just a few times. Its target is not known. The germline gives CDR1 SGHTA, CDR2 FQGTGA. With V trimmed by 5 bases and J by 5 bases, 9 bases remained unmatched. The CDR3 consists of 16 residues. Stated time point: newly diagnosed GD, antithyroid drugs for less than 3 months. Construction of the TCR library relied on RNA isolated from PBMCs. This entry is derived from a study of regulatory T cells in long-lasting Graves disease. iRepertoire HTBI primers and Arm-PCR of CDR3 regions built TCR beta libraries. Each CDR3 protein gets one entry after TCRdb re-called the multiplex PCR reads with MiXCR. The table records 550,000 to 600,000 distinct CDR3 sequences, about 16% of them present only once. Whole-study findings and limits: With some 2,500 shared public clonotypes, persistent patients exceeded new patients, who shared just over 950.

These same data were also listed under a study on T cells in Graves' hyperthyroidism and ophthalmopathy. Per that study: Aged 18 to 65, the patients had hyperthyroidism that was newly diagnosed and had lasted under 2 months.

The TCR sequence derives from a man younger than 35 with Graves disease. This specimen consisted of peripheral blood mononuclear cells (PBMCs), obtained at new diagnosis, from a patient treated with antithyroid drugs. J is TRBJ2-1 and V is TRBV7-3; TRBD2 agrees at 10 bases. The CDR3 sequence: CASSPVGLAEDNEQFF. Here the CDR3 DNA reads TGTGCCAGCAGCCCAGTTGGACTAGCGGAAGACAATGAGCAGTTCTTC.